A single sample is the source of the 5 T cell receptor beta chains below, sequenced in a study of CD8 T cells in Susac syndrome. With random hexamers, roughly 0.45 to 1 ug RNA was reverse transcribed. One entry per CDR3 protein, called by TCRdb with MiXCR from the immunoSEQ multiplex PCR reads. The sample shows 240,000 or so distinct CDR3 sequences, 90% to 96% of them seen only once. Sequenced sample: CD4+ T cells from PBMCs. All receptors come from a human donor with Susac syndrome.

The CDR3 is CASSRGSRETQYF. As DNA, the CDR3 is TGCGCCAGCAGTCGCGGGAGTAGGGAGACCCAGTACTTC. This chain uses TRBV10-2 with TRBJ2-5; 7 positions match TRBD2. The CDR3 loop spans 13 amino acids. V trimming: 5 bases; J trimming: 5 bases; junction bases outside the gene matches: 5. CDR1 and CDR2 from the germline V gene are WSHSY and SAAADI.

V usage is TRBV3-1 and J usage is TRBJ2-3; the D gene is possibly TRBD1 (5 bases). V gave up 7 bases and J gave up 2 bases, with 16 bases separating them. Germline V gene data show CDR1 as LGHDT and CDR2 as YNNKEL (reference sequence). CDR3 size: 15 residues. CDR3 sequence (DNA): TGTGCCAGCACCAACCGCCGACAGAACACAGATACGCAGTATTTT. The encoded protein is CASTNRRQNTDTQYF.

Points on this clonotype: No conserved phenylalanine or tryptophan ends this CDR3, so it is likely a read error. The rearrangement links TRBV15 to TRBJ2-7; no clear D gene. Trimming removed 0 bases at V and 2 bases at J, with 8 bases between. Germline lookup yields CDR1 LNHNV and CDR2 YYDKDF (reference sequence). This CDR3 is 14 amino acids long. The CDR3 nucleotides are TGTGCCACCAGCAGAGATTATCCCCCCTACGAGCAGTACTTG. Encoded protein: CATSRDYPPYEQYL.

CDR3 sequence (DNA): TGTGCCTGGAATCGCGGGGCCGGAGGGAGCATTCAGTACTTC. Residues: CAWNRGAGGSIQYF. The chain links TRBV30 to TRBJ2-4; D perhaps matches TRBD2 (6 bases). CDR1 is GTSNPN, CDR2 SVGIG, per germline (reference sequence). The CDR3 length is 14 residues. V lost 4 bases and J 9 bases, leaving 19 bases between the germline ends.

The J gene is TRBJ2-5, the V gene TRBV20-1; unclear D gene. V lost 6 bases, J lost 6 bases, and 17 bases lay in between. In germline, CDR1 is DFQATT, CDR2 SNEGSKA (reference sequence). This CDR3 has 13 residues. The CDR3 DNA follows: TGCAGTGCACCGGACGGGCCTATAAAGACCCAGTACTTC. It encodes CSAPDGPIKTQYF.